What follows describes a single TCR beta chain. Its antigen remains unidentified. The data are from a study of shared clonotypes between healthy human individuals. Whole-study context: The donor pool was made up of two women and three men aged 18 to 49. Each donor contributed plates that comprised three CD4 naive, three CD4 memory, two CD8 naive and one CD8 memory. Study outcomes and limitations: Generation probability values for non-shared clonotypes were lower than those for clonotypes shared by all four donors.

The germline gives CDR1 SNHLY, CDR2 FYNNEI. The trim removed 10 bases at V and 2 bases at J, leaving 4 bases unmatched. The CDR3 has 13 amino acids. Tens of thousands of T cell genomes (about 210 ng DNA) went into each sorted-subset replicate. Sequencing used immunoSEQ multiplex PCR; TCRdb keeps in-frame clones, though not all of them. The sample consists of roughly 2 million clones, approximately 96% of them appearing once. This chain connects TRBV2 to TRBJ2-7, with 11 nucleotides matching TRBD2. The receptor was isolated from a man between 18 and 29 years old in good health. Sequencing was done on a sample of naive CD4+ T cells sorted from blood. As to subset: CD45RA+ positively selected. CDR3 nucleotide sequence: TGTGCCACGGGGACTAGCGGCCCCTACGAGCAGTACTTC. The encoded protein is CATGTSGPYEQYF.